These 11 T cell receptor beta chains were all obtained from the same sample, sequenced in a study of OX40 agonist ivuxolimab in advanced cancers. The protocol was immunoSEQ multiplex PCR, while the TCRdb copy is restricted to in-frame clones and leaves out a portion. The repertoire has fewer than 65,000 clones, approximately 86% of them found once; the top ten carry approximately 0.99%. The sample here was CD4+ or CD8+ T cells sorted from blood, taken in a trial of the OX40 agonist ivuxolimab. Receptors were obtained from an adult with an advanced solid tumor such as melanoma, head and neck, liver or kidney cancer.

This chain links TRBV6-5 with TRBJ2-1; 12 nucleotides match TRBD2. CDR1 is MNHEY, CDR2 SVGAGI, per germline. The trim removed 4 bases at V and 10 bases at J, leaving 11 bases unmatched. CDR3 length: 16 amino acids. The CDR3 DNA is TGTGCCAGCAGTTCCCTGACTAGCGGGAGTCCAACGGAGCAGTTCTTC. Protein: CASSSLTSGSPTEQFF.

The chain carries TRBV10-3 and TRBJ2-1, with TRBD2 matching 14 bases. After removal of 7 bases from V and 5 bases from J, the junction contained 4 bases not matched to a gene. Germline CDR1 ENHRY, CDR2 SYGVKD. This CDR3 has 15 residues. CDR3 nucleotides: TGTGCCATCATTCGACTAGCGGGAGGGAACAATGAGCAGTTCTTC. Its protein product is CAIIRLAGGNNEQFF.

The chain joins TRBV4-2 to TRBJ2-7; 9 bases are a match to TRBD1. The CDR3 totals 14 residues. CDR1 and CDR2 (germline): LGHNA, YNFKEQ. V lost 7 bases to trimming and J lost 5 bases; unmatched junction nucleotides: 9. In DNA form, the CDR3 reads TGTGCCAGCACCGGACAGGGGCTGGGTAACGAGCAGTACTTC. Translating it yields CASTGQGLGNEQYF.

The rearrangement uses TRBV7-2 and TRBJ2-5, with 11 bases matching TRBD2. The V segment lost 6 bases and the J segment 1 base; nucleotides outside the gene matches: 7. The CDR3 runs to 16 residues. The germline V gene has CDR1 SGHTA and CDR2 FQGNSA. CDR3 sequence (DNA): TGTGCCAGCAGGGACGGGACTAGCGGTTTCCAAGAGACCCAGTACTTC. Translation gives CASRDGTSGFQETQYF.

The chain uses TRBV5-1 and TRBJ2-1, with 8 bases fitting TRBD2. CDR1 is SGHRS and CDR2 is YFSETQ in the germline V gene. The trim removed 7 bases at V and 1 base at J, leaving 7 bases unmatched. This CDR3 is built from 15 residues. CDR3 bases: TGCGCCAGCCGAATACTAGCGGCTTCCTACAATGAGCAGTTCTTC. Amino acids: CASRILAASYNEQFF. Filled out from reference TRBV5-1 and TRBJ2-1, the complete variable domain reads KAGVTQTPRYLIKTRGQQVTLSCSPISGHRSVSWYQQTPGQGLQFLFEYFSETQRNKGNFPGRFSGRQFSNSRSEMNVSTLELGDSALYLCASRILAASYNEQFFGPGTRLTVL.

The rearrangement uses TRBV7-8 and TRBJ2-5; TRBD2 might be the D (6 bases). The germline V gene encodes CDR1 SGHVS and CDR2 FQNEAQ. The germline V and J ends were trimmed by 1 base and 7 bases, with 22 bases remaining between them. CDR3 length: 17 amino acids. The CDR3 sequence: CASSLDRFSGTRGTQYF. The CDR3 DNA sequence: TGTGCCAGCAGCTTAGATCGGTTCTCAGGAACGCGGGGGACCCAGTACTTC.

CDR3 in amino acids: CASSQGRGLESGELFF. The CDR3 DNA is TGCGCCAGCAGCCAGGGGAGGGGGCTGGAGTCCGGGGAGCTGTTTTTT. J is TRBJ2-2 and V is TRBV4-3, with D possibly being TRBD1 or TRBD2 (7 bases each). There are 16 residues in the CDR3. Germline V gene sequence: CDR1 LGHNA, CDR2 YSLEER. Trimming took off 3 bases at V and 6 bases at J, with 17 bases between the two ends.

The rearrangement uses TRBV28 and TRBJ2-5; no clear D gene. V lost 0 bases, J lost 4 bases, and 6 bases lay in between. The germline V gene has CDR1 MDHEN and CDR2 SYDVKM. The CDR3 is 13 residues long. The DNA of the CDR3 is TGTGCCAGCAGTTTATGGGGCGGAGAGACCCAGTACTTC. Its translation is CASSLWGGETQYF.

The rearrangement joins TRBV6-1 to TRBJ2-5; no definite D call. Germline V CDR1 and CDR2: MNHNS, SASEGT. The V end was cut by 6 bases, the J end by 5 bases, with 10 bases between. This CDR3 is 12 amino acids long. This chain's CDR3 is CASSLGPETQYF. In nucleotides, the CDR3 is TGTGCCAGCAGCTTAGGCCCCGAGACCCAGTACTTC.

The chain joins TRBV19 to TRBJ1-2; D not certain. CDR3 length equals 15 residues. Trimming pared 3 bases from V and 2 bases from J, leaving 13 bases between. Germline CDR1 and CDR2: LNHDA and SQIVND (reference sequence). Here the CDR3 reads CASSIATFFNYGYTF. The CDR3 DNA sequence: TGTGCCAGTAGTATTGCCACCTTCTTCAACTATGGCTACACCTTC. The variable domain in full, completed from reference TRBV19 and TRBJ1-2, reads DGGITQSPKYLFRKEGQNVTLSCEQNLNHDAMYWYRQDPGQGLRLIYYSQIVNDFQKGDIAEGYSVSREKKESFPLTVTSAQKNPTAFYLCASSIATFFNYGYTFGSGTRLTVV.

The V call is TRBV19, the J call TRBJ2-7; the D call may be TRBD1 or TRBD2 (5 bases each). The CDR3 spans 14 residues. Germline V CDR1 and CDR2: LNHDA, SQIVND (reference sequence). V was trimmed by 7 bases and J by 5 bases, leaving 18 bases between them. The CDR3 DNA sequence: TGTGCCAGTAAACCAGGTTCCGGGGCGGACGAGCAGTACTTC. It is translated as CASKPGSGADEQYF.